One sample yielded the 11 T cell receptor beta chains listed below, sequenced in a study of CD8 T cells in ankylosing spondylitis. These TCRs' antigens remain unknown. TCRdb reprocessed the 5' RACE reads with MiXCR, giving one entry per CDR3 protein. This table holds about 440,000 distinct CDR3 sequences, about 15% found once. Findings and limits, study-wide: Ankylosing spondylitis blood seemed to carry a telltale TCR beta motif made of eight highly homologous variants.

The specimen sequenced was blood, either unsorted or a sorted T cell fraction (not recorded which). These receptors all come from a male donor with ankylosing spondylitis.

Comment on this clonotype: The conserved phenylalanine or tryptophan normally closing the CDR3 is absent here, so this likely arose from a read error. The DNA is omitted, as the CDR3 cannot be located on it reliably, and the CDR3 follows TCRdb's listing. The chain joins TRBV6-1 to TRBJ1-2; TRBD1, the table's D call, lacks a check against the DNA. Germline lookup yields CDR1 MNHNS and CDR2 SASEGT. The CDR3 extends over 8 residues, inclusive of both ends. CDR3 sequence: CASSDYRN.

The V call is TRBV7-2, the J call TRBJ1-1; D is unresolved. The CDR3 has 14 residues. The V end was cut by 1 base, the J end by 1 base, with 7 bases between. CDR1 is SGHTA and CDR2 is FQGNSA in the germline V gene. The CDR3 loop is CASSLVQQNTEAFF. CDR3 in DNA: TGTGCCAGCAGCTTAGTACAACAGAACACTGAAGCTTTCTTT. Complete variable domain (other parts from reference TRBV7-2 and TRBJ1-1): GAGVSQSPSNKVTEKGKDVELRCDPISGHTALYWYRQSLGQGLEFLIYFQGNSAPDKSGLPSDRFSAERTGGSVSTLTIQRTQQEDSAVYLCASSLVQQNTEAFFGQGTRLTVV.

This clonotype was picked up a small number of times. The genes are TRBV12-3 or TRBV12-4 and TRBJ2-1; D might be TRBD2 (7 bases). Trimming removed 3 bases at V and 10 bases at J, with 10 bases between. CDR3 length: 12 amino acids. Here the CDR3 reads CASSLGGLEQFF. The DNA of the CDR3 is TGTGCCAGCAGTTTGGGGGGGCTAGAGCAGTTCTTC.

The gene calls are TRBV29-1 and TRBJ2-3, with 7 bases aligning to TRBD2. CDR1 is SQVTM, CDR2 ANQGSEA, per germline. The CDR3 has 15 amino acids. V shed 7 bases and J 6 bases; nucleotides not matched to a gene: 16. CDR3 in DNA: TGCAGCGCCGGGGGGAGCGGCGGGCGCGGCGATACGCAGTATTTT. It encodes CSAGGSGGRGDTQYF.

The chain combines TRBV6-1 with TRBJ2-7, with a tentative D call TRBD1 (7 bases). V lost 11 bases to trimming and J lost 2 bases, with 19 bases between them. CDR1 is MNHNS, CDR2 SASEGT, per germline. The length of the CDR3 is 14 residues. CDR3 loop: CASSRGARTYEQYF. DNA for the CDR3: TGTGCCTCAAGCAGGGGGGCCAGGACCTACGAGCAGTACTTC.

This clonotype was seen a handful of times. The chain joins TRBV12-3 or TRBV12-4 to TRBJ2-1; D possibly uses TRBD1 or TRBD2 (5 bases each). Trimming removed 8 bases from V and 8 bases from J, with 13 bases in between. The CDR3 totals 12 residues. The CDR3: CASGSQGDEQFF. As DNA, the CDR3 is TGTGCCAGCGGGAGTCAGGGCGATGAGCAGTTCTTC.

The chain links TRBV4-1 to TRBJ2-2, with TRBD2 as a possible D gene (6 bases). Germline V gene data show CDR1 as MGHRA and CDR2 as YSYEKL. The CDR3 extends over 17 amino acids. The V end was cut by 2 bases, the J end by 0 bases, with 13 bases between. The CDR3 protein is CASSQPRGTPNTGELFF. For the CDR3, the DNA is TGCGCCAGCAGCCAACCCCGAGGGACTCCGAACACCGGGGAGCTGTTTTTT.

About this clonotype itself: A much larger clone lies one base from this, so it may be a read error. The chain carries TRBV12-3 or TRBV12-4 and TRBJ1-6; possibly TRBD1 for D (5 bases). CDR3 length: 14 residues. The CDR3: CASNSRDQNSTLHF. The CDR3 coding sequence is TGTGCCAGCAACTCCCGGGACCAAAATTCAACCCTCCACTTT.

The chain recombines TRBV5-1 with TRBJ2-3; D is tentatively TRBD1 or TRBD2 (5 bases each). Germline CDR1 is SGHRS and CDR2 is YFSETQ. V was shortened by 4 bases and J by 2 bases, with 17 bases between the two germline ends. CDR3 length: 16 residues. CDR3 nucleotides: TGCGCCAGCAGCGACGGCCGGGACGGAGCCACAGATACGCAGTATTTT. Translating it yields CASSDGRDGATDTQYF.

This chain connects TRBV29-1 to TRBJ2-1, with D maybe TRBD2 (5 bases). The CDR3 runs 10 residues. V lost 8 bases, J lost 5 bases, and 7 bases lay in between. Germline loops: CDR1 SQVTM, CDR2 ANQGSEA. The CDR3 region has the DNA TGCAGCTACGGGAACAATGAGCAGTTCTTC. It is translated as CSYGNNEQFF.

This clonotype was picked up one time. The junction departs from germline at one end; a sequencing error may be responsible. J is TRBJ2-7 and V is TRBV6-1, with 9 bases aligning to TRBD1. Germline lookup yields CDR1 MNHNS and CDR2 SASEGT. CDR3 length: 13 amino acids. CDR3 sequence: CASSELRGDRDEF. CDR3 bases: TGTGCCAGCAGTGAGCTCCGAGGGGACAGGGACGAGTTC.